This T cell receptor beta chain was identified in a study of early T cells in non-severe SARS-CoV-2 infection. TCRdb used MiXCR to reprocess the 5' RACE reads, holding one entry per CDR3 protein. The table has under 65,000 distinct CDR3 sequences, roughly 12% seen once. Trimming left V 4 bases short and J 6 bases short, with 16 bases between. The CDR3 has 14 residues. CDR1 is SGHTA, CDR2 FQGNSA, per germline. This clonotype was seen ten or more times. Its cognate antigen is unknown. Study observations and caveats: Private and CD4 specificities were missed by VDJdb matching, which favored anti-spike CD8 responses.

This TCR derives from an adult who was a healthcare worker with PCR-confirmed SARS-CoV-2 infection or an uninfected control (not recorded which). The J gene is TRBJ2-7, the V gene TRBV7-2; D may correspond to TRBD1 or TRBD2 (5 bases each). Material: whole blood. CDR3 DNA: TGTGCCAGCAGCTCCCGAGGGACGGGACGCGAGCAGTACTTC. The encoded protein is CASSSRGTGREQYF.